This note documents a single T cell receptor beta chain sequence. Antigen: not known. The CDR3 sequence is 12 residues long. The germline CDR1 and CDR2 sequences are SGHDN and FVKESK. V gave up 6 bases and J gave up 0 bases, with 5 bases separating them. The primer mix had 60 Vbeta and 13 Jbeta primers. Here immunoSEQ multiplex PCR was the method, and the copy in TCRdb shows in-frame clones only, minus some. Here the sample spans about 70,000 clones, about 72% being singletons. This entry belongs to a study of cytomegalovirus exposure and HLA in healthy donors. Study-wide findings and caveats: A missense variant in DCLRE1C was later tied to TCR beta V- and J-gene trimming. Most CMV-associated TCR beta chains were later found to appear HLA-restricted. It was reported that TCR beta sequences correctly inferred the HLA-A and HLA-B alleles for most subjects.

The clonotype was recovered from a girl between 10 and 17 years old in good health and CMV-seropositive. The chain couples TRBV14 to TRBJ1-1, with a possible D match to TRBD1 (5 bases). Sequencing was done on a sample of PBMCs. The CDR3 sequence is CASRGLNTEAFF. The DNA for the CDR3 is TGTGCCAGCAGGGGGCTGAACACTGAAGCTTTCTTT. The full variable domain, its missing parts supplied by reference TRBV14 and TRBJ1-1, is EAGVTQFPSHSVIEKGQTVTLRCDPISGHDNLYWYRRVMGKEIKFLLHFVKESKQDESGMPNNRFLAERTGGTYSTLKVQPAELEDSGVYFCASRGLNTEAFFGQGTRLTVV.